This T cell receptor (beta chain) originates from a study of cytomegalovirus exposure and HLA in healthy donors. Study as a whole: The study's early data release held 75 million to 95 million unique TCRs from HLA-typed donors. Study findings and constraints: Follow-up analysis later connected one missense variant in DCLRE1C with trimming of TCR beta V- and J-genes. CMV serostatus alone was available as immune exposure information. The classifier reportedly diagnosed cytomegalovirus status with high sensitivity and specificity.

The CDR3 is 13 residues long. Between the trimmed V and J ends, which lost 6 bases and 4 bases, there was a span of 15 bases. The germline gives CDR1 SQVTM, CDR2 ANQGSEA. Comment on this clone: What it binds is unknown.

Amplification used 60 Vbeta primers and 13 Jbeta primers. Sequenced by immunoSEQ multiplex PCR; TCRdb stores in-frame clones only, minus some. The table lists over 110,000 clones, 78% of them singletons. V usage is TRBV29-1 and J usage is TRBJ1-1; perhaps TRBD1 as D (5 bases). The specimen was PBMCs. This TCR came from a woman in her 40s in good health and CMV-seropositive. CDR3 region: CSVSGGPVTEAFF. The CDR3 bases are TGCAGCGTCTCGGGGGGTCCAGTCACTGAAGCTTTCTTT.